Listed below are T cell receptor beta chains from one sample, sequenced in a study of T cells in Graves' hyperthyroidism and ophthalmopathy. TCRdb re-derived calls from the multiplex PCR reads in MiXCR, one entry per CDR3 protein. The sample consists of about 720,000 distinct CDR3 sequences, 15% to 20% of them appearing once. Sequencing was carried out using blood. The receptor source for this set is a woman aged 45-60 years with Graves' hyperthyroidism that later progressed to Graves' ophthalmopathy. Both conserved end residues are part of each CDR3. A D gene is named only where the DNA matches it firmly. Clone size is stated in some rows and not others, as once, few, many or a class when expanded.

clone size: many
CDR3 length: 14
V gene: TRBV20-1
D gene: -
J gene: TRBJ2-3
CDR3 DNA: TGCAGTGCTACCGGACGGATCAGCACAGATACGCAGTATTTT
CDR3 protein: CSATGRISTDTQYF

clone size: many
CDR3 length: 14
V gene: TRBV5-1
D gene: -
J gene: TRBJ2-3
CDR3 DNA: TGTGCCAGCAGCTCCAGGGGTGGGACAGATACGCAGTATTTT
CDR3 protein: CASSSRGGTDTQYF

clone size: -
CDR3 length: 16
V gene: TRBV28
D gene: -
J gene: TRBJ2-3
CDR3 DNA: TGTGCCAGCCGACCCCGGAGGGCAGGTGGCTCGGATACGCAGTATTTT
CDR3 protein: CASRPRRAGGSDTQYF

clone size: many
CDR3 length: 15
V gene: TRBV6-1
D gene: -
J gene: TRBJ2-5
CDR3 DNA: TGTGCCAGCAGTGTGTCCCAAGGCAGGCAAGAGACCCAGTACTTC
CDR3 protein: CASSVSQGRQETQYF

clone size: few
CDR3 length: 16
V gene: TRBV3-1
D gene: -
J gene: TRBJ1-3
CDR3 DNA: TGTGCCAGCAGCCAAGCCGGAAGGGGGTTCGGAAACACCATGTATTTT
CDR3 protein: CASSQAGRGFGNTMYF

clone size: many
CDR3 length: 14
V gene: TRBV5-1
D gene: -
J gene: TRBJ1-2
CDR3 DNA: TGCGCCAGCAGCTTGGCCGGGCATAACTATGGCTACACCTTC
CDR3 protein: CASSLAGHNYGYTF

clone size: -
CDR3 length: 15
V gene: TRBV11-2
D gene: -
J gene: TRBJ1-3
CDR3 DNA: TGTGCCAGCAGCCTCCCAGCAGGCTCTGGAAACACCATATATTTT
CDR3 protein: CASSLPAGSGNTIYF

clone size: -
CDR3 length: 13
V gene: TRBV2
D gene: -
J gene: TRBJ1-6
CDR3 DNA: TGTGCCAGCCTCGGGAGTCCAAATTCACCCCTCCACTTT
CDR3 protein: CASLGSPNSPLHF

clone size: once
CDR3 length: 15
V gene: TRBV12-3/TRBV12-4
D gene: TRBD1
J gene: TRBJ2-1
CDR3 DNA: TGTGCCAGCAGACCGCGGGACAGGGGGGACAATGAGCAGTTCTTC
CDR3 protein: CASRPRDRGDNEQFF

clone size: few
CDR3 length: 12
V gene: TRBV6-2/TRBV6-3
D gene: -
J gene: TRBJ1-6
CDR3 DNA: TGTGCCAGCAGTCCAGACTATTCACCCCTCCACTTT
CDR3 protein: CASSPDYSPLHF

clone size: few
CDR3 length: 15
V gene: TRBV5-1
D gene: -
J gene: TRBJ1-2
CDR3 DNA: TGCGCCAGCACCCCACGGGGGAGCCCACACTATGGCTACACCTTC
CDR3 protein: CASTPRGSPHYGYTF

clone size: many
CDR3 length: 15
V gene: TRBV5-1
D gene: -
J gene: TRBJ2-2
CDR3 DNA: TGCGCCAGCAGCCTGGACAGTTCGAACACCGGGGAGCTGTTTTTT
CDR3 protein: CASSLDSSNTGELFF

clone size: few
CDR3 length: 14
V gene: TRBV19
D gene: -
J gene: TRBJ1-5
CDR3 DNA: TGTGCCAGTAACATCGGGGACGGTTATCAGCCCCAGCATTTT
CDR3 protein: CASNIGDGYQPQHF

clone size: many
CDR3 length: 13
V gene: TRBV29-1
D gene: TRBD1
J gene: TRBJ1-1
CDR3 DNA: TGCAGCGTAGGACAGGGGGAGAACACTGAAGCTTTCTTT
CDR3 protein: CSVGQGENTEAFF

clone size: -
CDR3 length: 15
V gene: TRBV19
D gene: -
J gene: TRBJ1-4
CDR3 DNA: TGTGCCAGTAGTTTCCCAGGGACGGTTAATGAAAAACTGTTTTTT
CDR3 protein: CASSFPGTVNEKLFF

clone size: -
CDR3 length: 14
V gene: TRBV7-8
D gene: TRBD2
J gene: TRBJ2-7
CDR3 DNA: TGTGCCAGCAGCTTGACTAGCGGGGGGAATGAGCAGTACTTC
CDR3 protein: CASSLTSGGNEQYF

clone size: many
CDR3 length: 15
V gene: TRBV5-1
D gene: -
J gene: TRBJ1-1
CDR3 DNA: TGCGCCAGCAGCTTAATGGAGAACATGAACACTGAAGCTTTCTTT
CDR3 protein: CASSLMENMNTEAFF

clone size: -
CDR3 length: 14
V gene: TRBV2
D gene: -
J gene: TRBJ1-5
CDR3 DNA: TGTGCCAGCAGAGCGGGGGTAGGCAATCAGCCCCAGCATTTT
CDR3 protein: CASRAGVGNQPQHF

clone size: few
CDR3 length: 14
V gene: TRBV6-5
D gene: -
J gene: TRBJ1-5
CDR3 DNA: TGTGCCAGCAGTTATACCCTTTCCCATCAGCCCCAGCATTTT
CDR3 protein: CASSYTLSHQPQHF

clone size: -
CDR3 length: 14
V gene: TRBV30
D gene: -
J gene: TRBJ1-1
CDR3 DNA: TGTGCCTGGAGTGTACGTAGAGTGAACACTGAAGCTTTCTTT
CDR3 protein: CAWSVRRVNTEAFF

clone size: few
CDR3 length: 15
V gene: TRBV7-2
D gene: TRBD1
J gene: TRBJ1-2
CDR3 DNA: TGTGCCAGCAGCTTAGTCCCAGGGGGTCTTTATGGCTACACCTTC
CDR3 protein: CASSLVPGGLYGYTF

clone size: -
CDR3 length: 14
V gene: TRBV29-1
D gene: -
J gene: TRBJ2-3
CDR3 DNA: TGCAGCGTTGATAGGGACCTGTTTTCTGAGACGCAGTATTTT
CDR3 protein: CSVDRDLFSETQYF

clone size: -
CDR3 length: 16
V gene: TRBV3-1
D gene: TRBD2
J gene: TRBJ2-7
CDR3 DNA: TGTGCCAGCAGTCAGCGACTAGCGGGGCGCTCCTACGAGCAGTACTTC
CDR3 protein: CASSQRLAGRSYEQYF

clone size: few
CDR3 length: 14
V gene: TRBV7-9
D gene: -
J gene: TRBJ1-2
CDR3 DNA: TGTGCCAGCAGCTCCTGGCATGAGGGGTCTGGCTACACCTTC
CDR3 protein: CASSSWHEGSGYTF

clone size: many
CDR3 length: 12
V gene: TRBV20-1
D gene: TRBD1
J gene: TRBJ2-1
CDR3 DNA: TGCAGTGCTTGGGACAGCTACAATGAGCAGTTCTTC
CDR3 protein: CSAWDSYNEQFF

clone size: -
CDR3 length: 15
V gene: TRBV19
D gene: TRBD1
J gene: TRBJ1-1
CDR3 DNA: TGTGCCAGTAGTACAGGGGGAGTGGGGAACACTGAAGCTTTCTTT
CDR3 protein: CASSTGGVGNTEAFF

clone size: -
CDR3 length: 14
V gene: TRBV7-2
D gene: -
J gene: TRBJ2-3
CDR3 DNA: TGTGCCAGCAGCTTAGTTCCCCCGGGTGGTACGCAGTATTTT
CDR3 protein: CASSLVPPGGTQYF

clone size: few
CDR3 length: 17
V gene: TRBV6-1
D gene: TRBD2
J gene: TRBJ2-4
CDR3 DNA: TGTGCCAGCAGCAAGCTCCCGGGGGGGTTAGCCAAAAACATTCAGTACTTC
CDR3 protein: CASSKLPGGLAKNIQYF

clone size: few
CDR3 length: 14
V gene: TRBV19
D gene: -
J gene: TRBJ1-4
CDR3 DNA: TGTGCCAGTAGTATCGTCAGGGGCCGTGAAAAACTGTTTTTT
CDR3 protein: CASSIVRGREKLFF

clone size: -
CDR3 length: 12
V gene: TRBV11-2
D gene: -
J gene: TRBJ1-1
CDR3 DNA: TGTGTCAGCAGCCCGAACCCACCCGAAGCTTTCTTT
CDR3 protein: CVSSPNPPEAFF

clone size: few
CDR3 length: 15
V gene: TRBV20-1
D gene: TRBD2
J gene: TRBJ2-3
CDR3 DNA: TGCAGTGCTAGTCCGGGGGGTCGGGCCACAGATACGCAGTATTTT
CDR3 protein: CSASPGGRATDTQYF

clone size: -
CDR3 length: 16
V gene: TRBV19
D gene: -
J gene: TRBJ2-1
CDR3 DNA: TGTGCCAGTAGTATAGACGGCGGGGCCCTCTACAATGAGCAGTTCTTC
CDR3 protein: CASSIDGGALYNEQFF

clone size: few
CDR3 length: 14
V gene: TRBV6-4
D gene: TRBD1
J gene: TRBJ1-6
CDR3 DNA: TGTGCCAGCAGTGACGGCCCAGGGGGCTCACCCCTCCACTTT
CDR3 protein: CASSDGPGGSPLHF

clone size: many
CDR3 length: 14
V gene: TRBV20-1
D gene: TRBD1
J gene: TRBJ1-2
CDR3 DNA: TGCAGTGCGGCGGGACAGTCACTTGGTCGTGGCTACACCTTC
CDR3 protein: CSAAGQSLGRGYTF

clone size: -
CDR3 length: 13
V gene: TRBV6-2/TRBV6-3
D gene: -
J gene: TRBJ1-3
CDR3 DNA: TGTGCCCTTGGACGGGACTCTGGAAACACCATATATTTT
CDR3 protein: CALGRDSGNTIYF

clone size: -
CDR3 length: 13
V gene: TRBV5-8
D gene: TRBD2
J gene: TRBJ2-5
CDR3 DNA: TGTGCCAGCAGGGAGGGCGGGGGTTCGACCCAGTACTTC
CDR3 protein: CASREGGGSTQYF

clone size: many
CDR3 length: 14
V gene: TRBV20-1
D gene: TRBD2
J gene: TRBJ2-3
CDR3 DNA: TGCAGTGCTATGGCTAGCGGGGGGGCAGATACGCAGTATTTT
CDR3 protein: CSAMASGGADTQYF

clone size: -
CDR3 length: 15
V gene: TRBV4-1
D gene: -
J gene: TRBJ1-1
CDR3 DNA: TGCGCCAGCAGCCAAGAGGGAGGGGGGAACACTGAAGCTTTCTTT
CDR3 protein: CASSQEGGGNTEAFF

clone size: -
CDR3 length: 13
V gene: TRBV4-1
D gene: -
J gene: TRBJ2-5
CDR3 DNA: TGCGCCAGCAGCCACGCCAGCAAAGAGACCCAGTACTTC
CDR3 protein: CASSHASKETQYF

clone size: -
CDR3 length: 15
V gene: TRBV5-1
D gene: TRBD1
J gene: TRBJ2-5
CDR3 DNA: TGCGCCAGCAGCCCGTCAACCGGGACAGGAGAGACCCAGTACTTC
CDR3 protein: CASSPSTGTGETQYF

clone size: many
CDR3 length: 17
V gene: TRBV2
D gene: TRBD1
J gene: TRBJ1-5
CDR3 DNA: TGTGCCAGCAGGACAGGGAACCCGCCACGAGGCAATCAGCCCCAGCATTTT
CDR3 protein: CASRTGNPPRGNQPQHF